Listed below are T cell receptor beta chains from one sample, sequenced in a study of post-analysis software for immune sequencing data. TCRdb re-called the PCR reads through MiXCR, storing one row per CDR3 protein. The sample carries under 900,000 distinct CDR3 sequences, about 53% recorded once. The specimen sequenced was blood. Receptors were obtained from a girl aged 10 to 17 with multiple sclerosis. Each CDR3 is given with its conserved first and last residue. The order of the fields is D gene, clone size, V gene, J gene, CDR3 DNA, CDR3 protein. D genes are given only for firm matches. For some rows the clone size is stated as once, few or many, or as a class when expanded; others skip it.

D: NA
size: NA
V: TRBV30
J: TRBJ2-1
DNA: TGTGCCTGGAGTGTAGGGGTCAGCTCCTACAATGAGCAGTTCTTC
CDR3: CAWSVGVSSYNEQFF

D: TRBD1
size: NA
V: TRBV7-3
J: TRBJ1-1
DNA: TGTGCCAGCAGCTTAGGACAGGACCTTGAAGCTTTCTTT
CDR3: CASSLGQDLEAFF

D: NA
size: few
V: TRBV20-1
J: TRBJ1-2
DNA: TGCAGTACTATCGGGCAGGGGCATGGCTACACCTTC
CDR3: CSTIGQGHGYTF

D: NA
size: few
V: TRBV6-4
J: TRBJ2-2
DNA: TGTGCCAGCAGGAACAGGGAAACCGGGGAGCTGTTTTTT
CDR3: CASRNRETGELFF

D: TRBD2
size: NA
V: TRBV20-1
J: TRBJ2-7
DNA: TGCAGTGCTAGAGAGGGACTAGGGTCCCTCGAGCAGTACTTC
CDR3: CSAREGLGSLEQYF

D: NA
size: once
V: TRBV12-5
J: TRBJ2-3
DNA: TGTGCTAGTGTTCCGGAGGGCACAGATACGCAGTATTTT
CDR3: CASVPEGTDTQYF

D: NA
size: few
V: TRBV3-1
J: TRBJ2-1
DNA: TGTGCCAGCAGCCAACGCGGGGGCCCTGGCAATGAGCAGTTCTTC
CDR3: CASSQRGGPGNEQFF

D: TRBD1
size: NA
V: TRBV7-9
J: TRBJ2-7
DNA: TGTGCCAGCAGTTCGGGACAGTCCGAATACGAGCAGTACTTC
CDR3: CASSSGQSEYEQYF

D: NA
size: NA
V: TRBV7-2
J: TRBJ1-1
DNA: TGTGCCAGCAGCTTAGTAGGGAGGAGGAACACTGAAGCTTTCTTT
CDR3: CASSLVGRRNTEAFF

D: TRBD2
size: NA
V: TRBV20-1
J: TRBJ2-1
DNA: TGCAGTGCTCAAAAGCTGCGGGGGAGCTCCTACAATGAGCAGTTCTTC
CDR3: CSAQKLRGSSYNEQFF

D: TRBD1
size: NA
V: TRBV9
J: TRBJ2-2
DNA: TGTGCCAGCAGCGTGTGGTTGACAGGGACGAACACCGGGGAGCTGTTTTTT
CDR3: CASSVWLTGTNTGELFF

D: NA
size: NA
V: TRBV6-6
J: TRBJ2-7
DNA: TGTGCCAGTGACGGGGGAAGCTCCTACGAGCAGTACTTC
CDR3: CASDGGSSYEQYF

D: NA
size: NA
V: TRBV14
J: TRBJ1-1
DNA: TGTGCCAGCAGCCACCTCAGACAGAGCACTGAAGCTTTCTTT
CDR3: CASSHLRQSTEAFF

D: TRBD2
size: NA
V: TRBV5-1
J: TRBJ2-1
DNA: TGCGCCAGCAGCCTGGGACTAGTGGCTGTCTATGAGCAGTTCTTC
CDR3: CASSLGLVAVYEQFF

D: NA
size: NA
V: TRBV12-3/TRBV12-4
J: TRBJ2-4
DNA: TGTGCCAGCAGTTTAATGAGTGGCAAAAACATTCAGTACTTC
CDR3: CASSLMSGKNIQYF

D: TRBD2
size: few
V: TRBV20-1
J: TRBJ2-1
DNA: TGCAGTGCTATCGGGACTAGCATTAATGAGCAGTTCTTC
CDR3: CSAIGTSINEQFF

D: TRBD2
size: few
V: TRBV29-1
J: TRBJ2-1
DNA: TGCAGCGCTTCACTAGCGGGAGGATACAATGAGCAGTTCTTC
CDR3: CSASLAGGYNEQFF

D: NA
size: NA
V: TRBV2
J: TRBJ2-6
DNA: TGTGCCAGCAGTGACTGGGCTGGGGCCAACGTCCTGACTTTC
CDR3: CASSDWAGANVLTF

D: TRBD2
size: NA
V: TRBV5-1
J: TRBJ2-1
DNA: TGCGCCAGCAGCGGGACTAGCGGGAGGGCCCAAATCAATGAGCAGTTCTTC
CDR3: CASSGTSGRAQINEQFF

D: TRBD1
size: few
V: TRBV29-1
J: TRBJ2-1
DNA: TGCAGCGCTGGACAGGGCGCGCAGAAGTTCTTC
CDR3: CSAGQGAQKFF

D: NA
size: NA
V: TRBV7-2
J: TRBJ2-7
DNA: TGTGCCAGCAGCTTCCAGCTCCGAGGGGGCGAGCAGTACTTC
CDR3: CASSFQLRGGEQYF

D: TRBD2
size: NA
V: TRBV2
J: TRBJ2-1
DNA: TGTGCCGGCAGCCCTTTACTAGCGGCCCAGACTAATGAGCAGTTCTTC
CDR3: CAGSPLLAAQTNEQFF

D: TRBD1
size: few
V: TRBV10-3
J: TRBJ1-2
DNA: TGTGCCATCAGTGAGTCGGGGACAGGGGGCGATGGCTACACCTTC
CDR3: CAISESGTGGDGYTF

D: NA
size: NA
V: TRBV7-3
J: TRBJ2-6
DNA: TGTGCCAGCAGCTTATGGGGTGGGGCCCAAAGAAGCTCTAGGGCCAACGTCCTGACTTTC
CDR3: CASSLWGGAQRSSRANVLTF